This T cell receptor (beta chain) was identified in a study of blood T cell repertoires in COVID-19. Per the authors' pipeline: The assay estimated nucleated cells by amplifying reference gene primers. Libraries were prepared by immunoSEQ multiplex PCR; TCRdb keeps only in-frame clonotypes and omits some of them. Clone size and the V and J calls come from that table; the DNA yielded D and trimming. The repertoire holds over 300,000 clones, around nine tenths seen once, with 8% to 10% in the top ten. V gave up 1 base and J gave up 0 bases, with 11 bases separating them. Germline values: CDR1 LGHNA, CDR2 YSLEER. The CDR3 extends over 16 amino acids.

The chain recombines TRBV4-3 with TRBJ2-3; possibly TRBD2 for D (6 bases). The sequenced sample was PBMCs or T cells enriched from blood (not recorded which). This receptor was obtained from a woman aged 40 to 50 who had recovered from COVID-19. CDR3 residues: CASSQGAGTSTDTQYF. For the CDR3, the DNA is TGCGCCAGCAGCCAAGGTGCCGGGACTAGCACAGATACGCAGTATTTT.